Presented here are 3 T cell receptor beta chains from one specimen sequenced in a study of naive and memory T cell subsets (dated by TCRdb to about 2017). The library was generated by UMI-ligation and nested PCR. Sequencing was performed on an Illumina MiSeq. An equimolar mix of two oligonucleotides covering both TRBC1 and TRBC2 was used as the beta constant-region primer. The ligated cDNA went through four rounds of PCR with nested alpha and beta constant-region primers together with the SP2 primer. The public reads were reprocessed in TCRdb via fastp at Q25 and MiXCR, keeping in-frame beta chains. CDR3 protein duplicates are merged, each entry listing the most common genes and DNA. Within this sample are about 90,000 distinct CDR3 sequences, with around 10% of them counted one time only. More than 0.11% of the sample is held by the ten biggest clonotypes. What the work shows at the level of the full study, not this receptor alone: A few larger clonotypes were present in naive repertoires, especially CD8 naive repertoires, and these clonotypes were possibly memory cells re-expressing CD45RA.

The antigens of these receptors remain unknown. The sequencing input was naive CD4+ T cells from blood. This specimen's cell subset or site label, interpreted: naive T cells, CD45RA high CD27+. The receptors originated from a human donor in good health.

This clonotype was seen at least ten times. The chain employs TRBV7-9 and TRBJ2-2; 9 bases fit TRBD1. J was trimmed by 0 bases and V by 5 bases; bases with no gene match: 7. The V gene's germline CDR1 is SEHNR and CDR2 FQNEAQ (reference sequence). This CDR3 has 17 amino acids. The CDR3 sequence: CASSTPGTGPNTGELFF. DNA for the CDR3: TGTGCCAGCAGCACACCCGGGACAGGGCCGAACACCGGGGAGCTGTTTTTT.

The chain uses TRBV29-1 and TRBJ1-1, with D hard to call. The V end lost 6 bases, the J end lost 0 bases, and 2 bases lay between the germline ends. The germline V gene has CDR1 SQVTM and CDR2 ANQGSEA. The CDR3 extends over 10 amino acids. The CDR3 DNA is TGCAGCGTGGTGAACACTGAAGCTTTCTTT. Protein product: CSVVNTEAFF.

Only a few counts were recorded for this clonotype. This rearrangement joins TRBV15 to TRBJ2-1; TRBD2 might be the D (5 bases). V was pared by 0 bases and J by 7 bases, with 10 bases between. The CDR3 has 14 amino acids. Germline V gene data show CDR1 as LNHNV and CDR2 as YYDKDF (reference sequence). CDR3 coding DNA: TGTGCCACCAGCAGAGATCGCGGGCAAAATGAGCAGTTCTTC. It codes for CATSRDRGQNEQFF.